These 20 T cell receptor beta chains were all obtained from the same sample, sequenced in a study of cytomegalovirus exposure and HLA in healthy donors. Repertoires were generated with immunoSEQ multiplex PCR, while TCRdb's copy carries only in-frame clones and drops some. The table includes 250,000 to 350,000 clones, just over 85% detected once. Sequenced input: PBMCs. The receptors derive from a woman under 30 in good health and CMV-seronegative.

V is TRBV11-3 and J is TRBJ2-3; D is uncertain. Germline-derived CDR1 and CDR2 are SGHNT and YENEEA. The CDR3 is 14 residues long. Trimming removed 5 bases at V and 4 bases at J, with 13 bases between. CDR3 sequence (DNA): TGTGCCAGCAGCACCAGGCTGAGACCAGATACGCAGTATTTT. Translated: CASSTRLRPDTQYF.

The chain carries TRBV5-6 and TRBJ1-1, with D perhaps TRBD1 (6 bases). V was cut by 2 bases and J by 1 base, with 15 bases left in between. Germline V gene sequence: CDR1 SGHDT, CDR2 YYEEEE. The CDR3 consists of 16 residues. CDR3 in amino acids: CASSFEFGTPNTEAFF. The DNA of the CDR3 is TGTGCCAGCAGCTTTGAATTCGGGACACCGAACACTGAAGCTTTCTTT.

This clone was found a few times. This chain joins TRBV6-5 and TRBJ1-1; D is possibly TRBD1 (5 bases). V was shortened by 8 bases and J by 6 bases, with 19 bases between the two germline ends. Looked up from germline, CDR1 is MNHEY and CDR2 is SVGAGI. The CDR3 extends over 14 amino acids. In DNA form, the CDR3 reads TGTGCCAGCGCAGTGCAGGGATCTGGTTCTGAAGCTTTCTTT. Translating gives CASAVQGSGSEAFF.

J is TRBJ2-7 and V is TRBV6-5; D possibly corresponds to TRBD2 (5 bases). Trimming took 6 bases from V and 0 from J, leaving 6 bases between them. There are 12 residues in the CDR3. The germline V gene encodes CDR1 MNHEY and CDR2 SVGAGI. The chain's CDR3 is CASRGSSYEQYF. The DNA for the CDR3 is TGTGCCAGCAGGGGGAGCTCCTACGAGCAGTACTTC.

CDR3 in DNA: TGTGCCAGCAGGAGACAGGGGGCAACTAATGAAAAACTGTTTTTT. As protein: CASRRQGATNEKLFF. V usage is TRBV28 and J usage is TRBJ1-4; 9 positions agree with TRBD1. Germline V CDR1 and CDR2: MDHEN, SYDVKM. The trim removed 6 bases at V and 0 bases at J, leaving 2 bases unmatched. This CDR3 spans 15 amino acids. The variable domain in full, with the rest retrieved from reference TRBV28 and TRBJ1-4, is DVKVTQSSRYLVKRTGEKVFLECVQDMDHENMFWYRQDPGLGLRLIYFSYDVKMKEKGDIPEGYSVSREKKERFSLILESASTNQTSMYLCASRRQGATNEKLFFGSGTQLSVL.

This chain links TRBV11-3 with TRBJ2-1; tentative D call: TRBD1 (5 bases). Germline CDR1 and CDR2: SGHNT and YENEEA. CDR3 size: 13 residues. V was cut by 0 bases and J by 10 bases, with 10 bases left in between. The CDR3 nucleotides read TGTGCCAGCAGCTTAGAAGGGGCCAGGGAGCAGTTCTTC. Translating gives CASSLEGAREQFF.

The V gene is TRBV28, the J gene TRBJ2-7; a weak D match, TRBD2 (6 bases). The length of the CDR3 is 15 residues. The V gene lost 4 bases and the J gene lost 3 bases, with 16 bases spanning the gap. Germline-derived CDR1 and CDR2 are MDHEN and SYDVKM. CDR3 sequence reads: CASSSESGFYYEQYF. The CDR3 nucleotides read TGTGCCAGCAGTTCAGAAAGCGGGTTTTACTACGAGCAGTACTTC.

CDR3 bases: TGTGCCAGCAGCTCACTGGGGGGTACGCAGTATTTT. Its protein product is CASSSLGGTQYF. The chain carries TRBV7-3 and TRBJ2-3, with D possibly matching TRBD2 (6 bases). Germline values: CDR1 SGHTA, CDR2 FQGTGA. The CDR3 sequence is 12 residues long. Deletions cut 4 bases from V and 8 bases from J, with 10 bases between.

The chain uses TRBV5-1 and TRBJ2-1; 13 bases match TRBD2. Germline V CDR1 and CDR2: SGHRS, YFSETQ. V was pared by 2 bases and J by 6 bases, with 5 bases of the junction left unmatched. CDR3 length: 16 residues. CDR3 bases: TGCGCCAGCAGCTTATCCGGGACTAGCGGGACCAATGAGCAGTTCTTC. Translated: CASSLSGTSGTNEQFF.

This clone was picked up one time. This chain links TRBV18 with TRBJ1-4; D is unclear. This CDR3 has 18 residues. Germline CDR1 and CDR2: KGHSH and LQKENI. Trimming pared 2 bases from V and 0 bases from J, leaving 16 bases between. CDR3 bases: TGTGCCAGCTCACCATGGGCTCTCCCAGACCCAACTAATGAAAAACTGTTTTTT. Its protein product is CASSPWALPDPTNEKLFF. Looking up the rest from reference TRBV18 and TRBJ1-4 gives the full variable domain: NAGVMQNPRHLVRRRGQEARLRCSPMKGHSHVYWYRQLPEEGLKFMVYLQKENIIDESGMPKERFSAEFPKEGPSILRIQQVVRGDSAAYFCASSPWALPDPTNEKLFFGSGTQLSVL.

CDR3 sequence reads: CASSPDRQGAYEQYF. CDR3 DNA: TGTGCCAGCTCACCAGACCGACAGGGGGCCTACGAGCAGTACTTC. The V and J genes are TRBV18 and TRBJ2-7; 9 bases align to TRBD1. Germline CDR1 KGHSH, CDR2 LQKENI. The CDR3 totals 15 residues. The ends lost 2 bases at V and 2 bases at J; junction bases unmatched: 4.

The CDR3 DNA reads TGTGCCAGCAGTCGGACACCTAGCACAGATACGCAGTATTTT. It codes for CASSRTPSTDTQYF. The chain couples TRBV27 to TRBJ2-3; TRBD1 might be the D (5 bases). Trimming cost V 5 bases and J 0 bases, with 9 bases left between them. This CDR3 has 14 amino acids. Germline V lookup: CDR1 MNHEY, CDR2 SMNVEV (reference sequence).

V gene TRBV15 combines with J gene TRBJ2-3, with D possibly being TRBD1 (6 bases). The ends were cut back, 0 bases at V and 0 bases at J, with 7 bases in the middle. This CDR3 has 15 residues. The germline CDR1 and CDR2 sequences are LNHNV and YYDKDF (reference sequence). CDR3 sequence: CATSREGGSTDTQYF. The DNA for the CDR3 is TGTGCCACCAGCAGAGAAGGGGGAAGCACAGATACGCAGTATTTT.

The CDR3 nucleotides read TGTGCCAGCAGTTTATCTGATGGACAGAACACTGAAGCTTTCTTT. Its protein product is CASSLSDGQNTEAFF. The chain combines TRBV27 with TRBJ1-1, with D perhaps matching TRBD1 (5 bases). The germline V gene has CDR1 MNHEY and CDR2 SMNVEV (reference sequence). V lost 0 bases and J lost 1, with 9 bases in between. The CDR3 is 15 amino acids.

The chain uses TRBV19 and TRBJ1-2; the D gene is possibly TRBD1 (5 bases). The germline V and J ends were trimmed by 2 bases and 4 bases, with 14 bases remaining between them. CDR1 is LNHDA and CDR2 is SQIVND in the germline V gene (reference sequence). The CDR3 is 15 residues long. CDR3: CASSITGGGTYGYTF. CDR3 coding DNA: TGTGCCAGTAGTATAACAGGCGGGGGAACCTATGGCTACACCTTC.

V usage is TRBV7-2 and J usage is TRBJ1-4; 9 bases line up with TRBD1. Germline values: CDR1 SGHTA, CDR2 FQGNSA. V was pared by 6 bases and J by 5 bases, with 4 bases of the junction left unmatched. This CDR3 contains 14 residues. Here the CDR3 DNA reads TGTGCCAGCAGACGTGGGACAGGGAATGAAAAACTGTTTTTT. As protein: CASRRGTGNEKLFF.

The rearrangement links TRBV11-2 to TRBJ2-7, with TRBD2 identical over 8 bases. CDR3 length: 15 residues. The V gene's germline CDR1 is SGHAT and CDR2 FQNNGV. Trimming took 3 bases from V and 5 from J; bases not matched to a gene: 9. This CDR3 reads CASSFINSGSNEQYF. CDR3 nucleotides: TGTGCCAGCAGCTTTATTAACAGCGGGAGTAACGAGCAGTACTTC.

The chain recombines TRBV4-3 with TRBJ2-7, with D possibly being TRBD2 (5 bases). The CDR3 spans 18 residues. V was cut by 0 bases and J by 0 bases, with 18 bases left in between. From germline, CDR1 is LGHNA and CDR2 YSLEER. The CDR3 sequence is CASSQDQLARLDSYEQYF. The CDR3 DNA reads as TGCGCCAGCAGCCAAGATCAGCTAGCACGACTCGACTCCTACGAGCAGTACTTC.

The chain is built from TRBV6-6 and TRBJ2-3; TRBD2 agrees at 10 bases. The V segment lost 2 bases and the J segment 8 bases; nucleotides outside the gene matches: 10. The CDR3 is 16 residues long. Germline-derived CDR1 and CDR2 are MNHNY and SVGAGI (reference sequence). The CDR3 DNA follows: TGTGCCAGCAGTTACCGCCAGCGGGAGGGCCGAGGTACGCAGTATTTT. It yields the protein CASSYRQREGRGTQYF.

The chain uses TRBV25-1 and TRBJ2-1, with 8 bases matching TRBD1. After removal of 1 base from V and 5 bases from J, the junction contained 7 bases not matched to a gene. The CDR3 totals 16 residues. Germline V gene lookup returns CDR1 MGHDK and CDR2 SYGVNS. The CDR3 here is CASSESRGQGDNEQFF. CDR3 DNA: TGTGCCAGCAGTGAATCCCGCGGACAGGGCGACAATGAGCAGTTCTTC.